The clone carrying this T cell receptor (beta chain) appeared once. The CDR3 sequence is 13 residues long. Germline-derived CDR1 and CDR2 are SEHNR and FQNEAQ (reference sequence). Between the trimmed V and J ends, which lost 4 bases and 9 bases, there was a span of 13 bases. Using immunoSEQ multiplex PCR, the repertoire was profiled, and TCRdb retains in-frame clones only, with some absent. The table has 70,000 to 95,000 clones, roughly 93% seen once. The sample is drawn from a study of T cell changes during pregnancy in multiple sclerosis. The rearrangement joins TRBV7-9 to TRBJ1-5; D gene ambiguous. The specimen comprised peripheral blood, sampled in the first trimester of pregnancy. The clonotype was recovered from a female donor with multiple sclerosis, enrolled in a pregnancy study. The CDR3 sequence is CASSSHEGTPQHF. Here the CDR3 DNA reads TGTGCCAGCAGCTCCCACGAGGGAACGCCCCAGCATTTT.